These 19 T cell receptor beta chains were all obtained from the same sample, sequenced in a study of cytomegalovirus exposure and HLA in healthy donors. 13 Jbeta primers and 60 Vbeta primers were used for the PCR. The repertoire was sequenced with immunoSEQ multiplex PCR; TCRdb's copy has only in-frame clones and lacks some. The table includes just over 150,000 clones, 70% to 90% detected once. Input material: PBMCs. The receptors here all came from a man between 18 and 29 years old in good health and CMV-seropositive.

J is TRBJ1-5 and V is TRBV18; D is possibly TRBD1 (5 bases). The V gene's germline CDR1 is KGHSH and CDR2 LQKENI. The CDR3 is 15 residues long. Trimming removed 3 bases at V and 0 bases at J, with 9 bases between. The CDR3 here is CASSPDRNSNQPQHF. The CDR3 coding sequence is TGTGCCAGCTCACCCGACAGAAATAGCAATCAGCCCCAGCATTTT.

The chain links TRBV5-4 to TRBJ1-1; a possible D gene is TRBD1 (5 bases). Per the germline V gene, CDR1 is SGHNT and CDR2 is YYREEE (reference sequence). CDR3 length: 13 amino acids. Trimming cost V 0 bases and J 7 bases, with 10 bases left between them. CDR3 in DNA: TGTGCCAGCAGCTTGGACCAGGGCTTTGAAGCTTTCTTT. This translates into CASSLDQGFEAFF.

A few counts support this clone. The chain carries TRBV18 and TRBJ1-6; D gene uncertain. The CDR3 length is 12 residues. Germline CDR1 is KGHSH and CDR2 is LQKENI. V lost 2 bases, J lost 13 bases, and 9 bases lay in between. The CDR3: CASSPGSWPLHF. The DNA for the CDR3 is TGTGCCAGCTCACCAGGCAGTTGGCCCCTCCACTTT.

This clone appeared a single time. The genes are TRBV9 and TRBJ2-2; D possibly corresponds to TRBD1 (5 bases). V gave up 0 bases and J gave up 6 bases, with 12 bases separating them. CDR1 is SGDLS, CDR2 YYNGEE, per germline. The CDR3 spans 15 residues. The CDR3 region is CASSVGTGAAGELFF. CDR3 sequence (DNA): TGTGCCAGCAGCGTAGGCACAGGCGCGGCCGGGGAGCTGTTTTTT.

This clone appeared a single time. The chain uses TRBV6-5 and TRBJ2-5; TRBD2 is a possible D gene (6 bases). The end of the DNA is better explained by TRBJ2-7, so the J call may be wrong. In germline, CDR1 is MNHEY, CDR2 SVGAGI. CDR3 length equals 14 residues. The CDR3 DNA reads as TGTGCCAGCAGGTCGGACGGGGGTACGTACGAGCAGTACTTC. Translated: CASRSDGGTYEQYF.

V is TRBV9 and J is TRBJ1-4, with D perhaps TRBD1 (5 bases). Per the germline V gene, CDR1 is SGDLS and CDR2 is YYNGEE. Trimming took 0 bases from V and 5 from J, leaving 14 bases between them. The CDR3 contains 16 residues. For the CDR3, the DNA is TGTGCCAGCAGCGTAGGGCCCGGGGAGGGGAATGAAAAACTGTTTTTT. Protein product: CASSVGPGEGNEKLFF.

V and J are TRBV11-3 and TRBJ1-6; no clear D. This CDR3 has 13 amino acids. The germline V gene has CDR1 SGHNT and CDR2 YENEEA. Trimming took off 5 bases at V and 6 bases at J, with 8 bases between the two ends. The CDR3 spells CASSLGSNSPLHF. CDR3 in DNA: TGTGCCAGCAGCCTCGGGAGTAATTCACCCCTCCACTTT.

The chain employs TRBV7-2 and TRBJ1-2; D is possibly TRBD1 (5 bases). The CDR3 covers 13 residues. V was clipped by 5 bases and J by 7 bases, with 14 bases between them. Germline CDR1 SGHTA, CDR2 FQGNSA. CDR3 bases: TGTGCCAGCAGCCCGTGGGGGGTTGGTGGCTACACCTTC. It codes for CASSPWGVGGYTF.

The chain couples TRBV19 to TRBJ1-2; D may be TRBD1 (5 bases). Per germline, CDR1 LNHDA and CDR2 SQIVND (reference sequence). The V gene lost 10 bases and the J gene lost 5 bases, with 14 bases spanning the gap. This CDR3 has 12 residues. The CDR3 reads CATEKGQYGYTF. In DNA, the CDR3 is TGTGCCACCGAAAAGGGGCAATATGGCTACACCTTC.

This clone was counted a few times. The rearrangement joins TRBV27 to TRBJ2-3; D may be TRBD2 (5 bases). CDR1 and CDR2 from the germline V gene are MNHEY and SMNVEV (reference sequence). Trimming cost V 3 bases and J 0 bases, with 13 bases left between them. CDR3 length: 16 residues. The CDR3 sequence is CASSLGEDVSTDTQYF. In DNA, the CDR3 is TGTGCCAGCAGTTTGGGAGAGGACGTTAGCACAGATACGCAGTATTTT.

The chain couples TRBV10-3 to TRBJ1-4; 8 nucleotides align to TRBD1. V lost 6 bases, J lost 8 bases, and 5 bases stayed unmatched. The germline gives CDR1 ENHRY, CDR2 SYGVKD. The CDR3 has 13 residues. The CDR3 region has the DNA TGTGCCATCAGCTCGACAGGGGACGAAAAACTGTTTTTT. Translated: CAISSTGDEKLFF.

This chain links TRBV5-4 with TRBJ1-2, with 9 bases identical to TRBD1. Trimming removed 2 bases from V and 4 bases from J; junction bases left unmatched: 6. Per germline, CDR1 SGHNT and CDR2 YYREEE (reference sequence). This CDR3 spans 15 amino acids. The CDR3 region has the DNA TGTGCCAGCAGCTTCCGGGACAGGGAGAGCTATGGCTACACCTTC. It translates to CASSFRDRESYGYTF. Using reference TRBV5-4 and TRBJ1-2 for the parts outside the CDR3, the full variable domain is ETGVTQSPTHLIKTRGQQVTLRCSSQSGHNTVSWYQQALGQGPQFIFQYYREEENGRGNFPPRFSGLQFPNYSSELNVNALELDDSALYLCASSFRDRESYGYTFGSGTRLTVV.

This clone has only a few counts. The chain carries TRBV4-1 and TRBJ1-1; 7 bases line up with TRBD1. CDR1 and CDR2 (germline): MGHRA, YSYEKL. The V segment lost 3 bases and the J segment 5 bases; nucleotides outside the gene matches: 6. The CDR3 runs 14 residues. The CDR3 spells CASSQQQGRTEAFF. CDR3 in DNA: TGCGCCAGCAGCCAGCAACAGGGGAGGACTGAAGCTTTCTTT.

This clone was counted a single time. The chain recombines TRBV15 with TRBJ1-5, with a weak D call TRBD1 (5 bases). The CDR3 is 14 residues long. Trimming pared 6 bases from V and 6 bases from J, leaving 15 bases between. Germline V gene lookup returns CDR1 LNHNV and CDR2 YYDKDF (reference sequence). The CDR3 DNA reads TGTGCCACCAGTGATGGCCAGGGAGGTCAGCCCCAGCATTTT. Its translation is CATSDGQGGQPQHF.

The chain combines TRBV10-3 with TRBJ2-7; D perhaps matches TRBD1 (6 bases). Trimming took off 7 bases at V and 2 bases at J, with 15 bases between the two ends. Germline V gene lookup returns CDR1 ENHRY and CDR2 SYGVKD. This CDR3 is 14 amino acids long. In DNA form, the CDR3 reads TGTGCCATCAACTCGGGGACAACCGCCTACGAGCAGTACTTC. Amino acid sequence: CAINSGTTAYEQYF.

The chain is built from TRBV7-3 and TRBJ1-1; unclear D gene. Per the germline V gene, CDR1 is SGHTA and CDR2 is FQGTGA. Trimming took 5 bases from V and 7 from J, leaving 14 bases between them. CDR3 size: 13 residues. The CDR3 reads CASSHSQVGEAFF. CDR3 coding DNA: TGTGCCAGCAGCCACTCTCAGGTTGGTGAAGCTTTCTTT.

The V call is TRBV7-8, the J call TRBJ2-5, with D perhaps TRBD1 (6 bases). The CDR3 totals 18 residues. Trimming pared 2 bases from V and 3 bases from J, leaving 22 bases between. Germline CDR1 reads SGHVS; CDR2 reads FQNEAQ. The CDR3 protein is CASSLKERGMGVEETQYF. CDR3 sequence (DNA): TGTGCCAGCAGCTTAAAGGAGAGGGGGATGGGGGTGGAAGAGACCCAGTACTTC. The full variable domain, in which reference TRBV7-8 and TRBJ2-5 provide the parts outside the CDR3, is GAGVSQSPRYKVAKRGQDVALRCDPISGHVSLFWYQQALGQGPEFLTYFQNEAQLDKSGLPSDRFFAERPEGSVSTLKIQRTQQEDSAVYLCASSLKERGMGVEETQYFGPGTRLLVL.

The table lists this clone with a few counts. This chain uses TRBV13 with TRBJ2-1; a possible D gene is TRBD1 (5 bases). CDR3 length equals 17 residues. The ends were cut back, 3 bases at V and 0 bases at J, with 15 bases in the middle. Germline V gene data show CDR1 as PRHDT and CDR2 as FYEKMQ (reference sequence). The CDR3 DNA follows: TGTGCCAGCAGCTTCGACAGAGACCAAAGCTCCTACAATGAGCAGTTCTTC. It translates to CASSFDRDQSSYNEQFF.

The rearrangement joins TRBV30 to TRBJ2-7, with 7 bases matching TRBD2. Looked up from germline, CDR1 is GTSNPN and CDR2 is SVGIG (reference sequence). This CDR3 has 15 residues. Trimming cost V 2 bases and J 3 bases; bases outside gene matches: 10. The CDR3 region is CAWSRGEALDYEQYF. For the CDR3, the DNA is TGTGCCTGGAGTCGGGGGGAGGCTTTGGACTACGAGCAGTACTTC.